These T cell receptor beta chains were read from a single sample in a study of cytomegalovirus exposure and HLA in healthy donors. The data were produced by immunoSEQ multiplex PCR, yet TCRdb's version contains in-frame clones alone and is incomplete. The sample gives around 200,000 clones, approximately 79% of which show up once; 6.3% is in the top ten. The source material was PBMCs. Receptor source: a man between 35 and 55 years old in good health and CMV-seropositive. Each CDR3 is given without its conserved first and last residue. Fields, in order: V gene, D gene, J gene, CDR3 protein. D genes are given only for firm matches.

TRBV2,.,TRBJ2-1,ASSEWRDFPSSYNEQF
TRBV28,.,TRBJ1-5,ASSSNYQPQH
TRBV7-6,TRBD1,TRBJ2-6,ASSSDRGRGANVLT
TRBV5-1,.,TRBJ2-5,ASSLTRGQETQY
TRBV9,TRBD2,TRBJ2-1,ASSVAGGVDEQF
TRBV18,.,TRBJ2-7,ASSPLKEGHEQY
TRBV5-1,.,TRBJ2-1,ASSLTEPSYNEQF
TRBV29-1,TRBD1,TRBJ1-1,SGRTGGYTEAF
TRBV28,TRBD1,TRBJ1-2,ASTPGQGWGYT
TRBV9,.,.,ASSVEEGSEQY
TRBV6-1,.,TRBJ2-4,ASSEYTKNIQY
TRBV12-2,.,TRBJ2-3,ASFIQGIVADTQY
TRBV2,.,TRBJ2-7,AITVLYEQY
TRBV15,.,TRBJ1-5,ATSRDFEGYQPQH
TRBV5-6,TRBD1,TRBJ1-4,ASRPRQGLDEKLF
TRBV5-1,.,TRBJ1-3,ASSPGGSGNTIY
TRBV15,.,TRBJ1-5,ATSREGGNSNQPQH
TRBV4-2,.,.,ASSQDRYEQY
TRBV7-9,.,TRBJ2-5,SSSQGGGPGETQY
TRBV7-8,.,TRBJ2-3,ASSGVGPPRDTQY
TRBV5-1,TRBD2,TRBJ2-3,ASSIPSTRGGLVSTDTQY
TRBV1,.,TRBJ1-5,TSSQDRDSQPQH
TRBV11-2,TRBD1,TRBJ2-6,ASRGRDRGSSGANVLT
TRBV7-2,.,TRBJ1-1,ASSLGGGTEAF
TRBV6-5,TRBD1,TRBJ2-3,ASSGAGGIYTQY
TRBV9,.,TRBJ2-5,ASSSRGGGETQY
TRBV30,.,TRBJ2-4,AWSVGGENIQY
TRBV29-1,.,TRBJ1-2,SVVNGGAANYGYT
TRBV6-5,TRBD1,TRBJ2-5,ASSYITGGRQETQY
TRBV4-3,.,TRBJ1-4,ASSPRGGEKLF
TRBV10-3,.,TRBJ1-2,AIRRGTDYGYT
TRBV29-1,.,TRBJ1-5,SVETGGLNQPQH
TRBV29-1,.,TRBJ2-2,SVELQTNTGELF
TRBV11-2,.,TRBJ2-4,ASSLDRLTY
TRBV4-1,.,TRBJ1-5,ASSLGRGLSNQPQH
TRBV15,TRBD2,TRBJ2-7,ATSSLMDLAGGDYEQY
TRBV7-9,.,TRBJ2-2,ASSFRGNTGELF
TRBV28,TRBD1,TRBJ1-1,ASRGRGQGNTEAF
TRBV30,TRBD1,TRBJ1-5,AFSHQDRETGQPQH
TRBV20-1,.,TRBJ2-7,SARDYYEQY
TRBV14,TRBD2,TRBJ2-6,ASSPQRGGPSGANVLT
TRBV7-7,TRBD2,TRBJ2-5,ASSLLTRTSGGTAGETQY
TRBV19,.,TRBJ2-2,ASTGKGYTGELF